This TCR beta chain derives from a study of graft-versus-host responses after intestinal transplantation. This table comes from immunoSEQ multiplex PCR, and its TCRdb copy is limited to in-frame clones, with some not included. The sample includes around 99,000 clones, around 90% of them seen just once. The CDR3 runs 16 residues. Germline V gives CDR1 SEHNR, CDR2 FQNEAQ (reference sequence). V lost 5 bases and J 5 bases, leaving 19 bases between the germline ends. Concerning this clone itself: Its target is unknown.

This chain links TRBV7-9 with TRBJ2-1; D call uncertain. This sequence was found in a human donor who was the organ donor for an intestinal transplant. The sequencing here drew on unstimulated CD4+ T cells sorted from spleen or lymph node cells, taken before transplant. This CDR3 reads CASSPGVATVNNEQFF. CDR3 nucleotide sequence: TGTGCCAGCAGCCCCGGTGTGGCTACTGTTAACAATGAGCAGTTCTTC.